This TCR beta chain was sequenced in a study of CD8+ T cells in alopecia areata. Study background: In an open-label trial, patients got 5 to 10 mg tofacitinib twice daily. Once tofacitinib had been taken for 6 to 18 months, 6 months off drug followed.

The table lists this clone with a few counts. Distinct nucleotide sequences in the sample also encode this CDR3. The germline CDR1 and CDR2 sequences are MNHEY and SVGAGI. Trimming took off 3 bases at V and 8 bases at J, with 10 bases between the two ends. The CDR3 runs to 13 residues. After isolation, RNA underwent reverse transcription to generate cDNA as the sequencing template. TCRdb's copy holds only in-frame clones and misses some; the assay was immunoSEQ multiplex PCR. This repertoire shows a few hundred thousand clones, about 40% found once; its top ten account for about 2.6%. This sample's treatment: oral pan-JAK inhibitor, 5-10 mg twice daily. Using a FACSAria, the CD4+ and CD8+ T cells were sorted from the PBMCs.

The chain links TRBV6-5 to TRBJ2-2; D is unclear. This TCR was sampled from a human donor with alopecia areata. The sequenced sample was CD4+ T cells sorted from blood, obtained at approximately week 36, from a patient treated with tofacitinib. In DNA form, the CDR3 reads TGTGCCAGCAGTTATCGCCGAGTAGGGGAGCTGTTTTTT. This sequence encodes CASSYRRVGELFF.